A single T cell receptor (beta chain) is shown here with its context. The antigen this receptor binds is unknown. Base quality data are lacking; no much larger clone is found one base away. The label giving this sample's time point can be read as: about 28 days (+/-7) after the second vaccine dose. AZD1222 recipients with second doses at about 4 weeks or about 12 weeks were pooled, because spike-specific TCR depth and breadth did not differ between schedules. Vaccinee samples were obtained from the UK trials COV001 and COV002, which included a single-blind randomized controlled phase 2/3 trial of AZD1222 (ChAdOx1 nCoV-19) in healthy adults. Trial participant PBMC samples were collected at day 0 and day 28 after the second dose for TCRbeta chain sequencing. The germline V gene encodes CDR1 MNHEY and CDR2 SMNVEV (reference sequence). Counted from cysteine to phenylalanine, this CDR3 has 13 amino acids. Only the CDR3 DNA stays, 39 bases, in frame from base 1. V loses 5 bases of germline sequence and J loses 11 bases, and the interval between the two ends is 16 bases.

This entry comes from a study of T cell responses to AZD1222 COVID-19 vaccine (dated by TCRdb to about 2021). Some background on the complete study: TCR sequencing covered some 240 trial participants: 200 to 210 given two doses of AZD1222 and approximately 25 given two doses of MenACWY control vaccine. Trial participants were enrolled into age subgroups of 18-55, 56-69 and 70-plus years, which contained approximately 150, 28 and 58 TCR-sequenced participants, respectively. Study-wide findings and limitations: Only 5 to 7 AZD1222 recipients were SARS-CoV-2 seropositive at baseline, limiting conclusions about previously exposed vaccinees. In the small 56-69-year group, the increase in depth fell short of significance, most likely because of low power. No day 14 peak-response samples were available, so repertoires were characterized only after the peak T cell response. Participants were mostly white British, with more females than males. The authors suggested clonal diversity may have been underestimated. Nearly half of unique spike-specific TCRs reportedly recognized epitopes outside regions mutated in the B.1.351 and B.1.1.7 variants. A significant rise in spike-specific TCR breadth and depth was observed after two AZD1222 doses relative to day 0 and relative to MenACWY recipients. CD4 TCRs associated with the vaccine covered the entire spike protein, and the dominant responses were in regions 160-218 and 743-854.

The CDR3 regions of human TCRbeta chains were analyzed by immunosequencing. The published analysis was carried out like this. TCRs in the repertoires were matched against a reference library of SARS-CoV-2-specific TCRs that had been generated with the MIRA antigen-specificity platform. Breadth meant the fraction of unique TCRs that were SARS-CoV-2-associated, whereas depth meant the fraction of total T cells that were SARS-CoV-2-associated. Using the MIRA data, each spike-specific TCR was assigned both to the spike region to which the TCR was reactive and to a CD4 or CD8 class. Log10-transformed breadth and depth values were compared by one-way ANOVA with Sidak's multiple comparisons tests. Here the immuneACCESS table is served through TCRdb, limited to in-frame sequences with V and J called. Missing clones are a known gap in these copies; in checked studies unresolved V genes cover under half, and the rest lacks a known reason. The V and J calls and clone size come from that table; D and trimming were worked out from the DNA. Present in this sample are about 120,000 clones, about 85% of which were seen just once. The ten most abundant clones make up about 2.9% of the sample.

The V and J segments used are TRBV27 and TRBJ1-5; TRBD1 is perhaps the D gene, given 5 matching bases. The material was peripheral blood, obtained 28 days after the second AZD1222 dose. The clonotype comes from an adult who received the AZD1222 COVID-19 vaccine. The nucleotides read TGTGCCAGCAGTCCGTTGGCGACGGGGGCCCAGCATTTT. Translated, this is CASSPLATGAQHF.